A single sample gave rise to the 9 T cell receptor beta chains below, sequenced in a study of post-analysis software for immune sequencing data. Whole-study results and caveats: Patients carried five TRBV segments more frequently than controls did, and TRBV5-6, TRBV5-1 and TRBV20-1 were among them.

These TCRs are of unknown antigen specificity. Every TCR beta cDNA library bore unique molecular identifiers. TCRdb analysed the PCR reads with MiXCR anew, one entry per CDR3 protein. This sample has 450,000 to 650,000 distinct CDR3 sequences; around 47% occur once, and the top ten carry roughly 1.7%. Sequences were obtained from blood. The source is a girl aged 10-17 years with multiple sclerosis.

In its sample, this clonotype was seen a few times. This chain uses TRBV11-3 with TRBJ2-5, with D possibly matching TRBD2 (6 bases). Between the trimmed V and J ends, which lost 1 base and 2 bases, there was a span of 11 bases. The CDR3 length is 15 residues. CDR1 SGHNT and CDR2 YENEEA come from the germline V gene. Here the CDR3 reads CASSLGQGGQETQYF. The CDR3 bases are TGTGCCAGCAGCTTAGGCCAGGGAGGACAAGAGACCCAGTACTTC.

This clonotype was observed a handful of times. This chain links TRBV6-5 with TRBJ1-2; no reliable D call. Germline CDR1 MNHEY, CDR2 SVGAGI. The ends were cut back, 4 bases at V and 0 bases at J, with 15 bases in the middle. The CDR3 is 16 amino acids. The CDR3 is CASSSPRPEANYGYTF. The CDR3 bases are TGTGCCAGCAGTTCCCCTAGGCCCGAAGCTAACTATGGCTACACCTTC.

The V call is TRBV12-3 or TRBV12-4, the J call TRBJ2-5; D might be TRBD1 (7 bases). V was clipped by 8 bases and J by 1 base, with 14 bases between them. The CDR3 consists of 14 residues. CDR3 DNA: TGTGCCAGCTCTCCAGGGGGGAGCCAAGAGACCCAGTACTTC. The encoded protein is CASSPGGSQETQYF.

The V call is TRBV5-1, the J call TRBJ1-2; no clear D. Germline loops: CDR1 SGHRS, CDR2 YFSETQ. This CDR3 spans 17 amino acids. V shed 0 bases and J shed 5 bases, with 20 bases lying between them. CDR3 coding DNA: TGCGCCAGCAGCTTGGGCAGACCCCCGGGTAATTGGTATGGCTACACCTTC. It yields the protein CASSLGRPPGNWYGYTF.

This chain links TRBV12-3 or TRBV12-4 with TRBJ1-1, with TRBD1 matching 7 bases. This CDR3 region has 11 residues. V shed 10 bases and J 8 bases; nucleotides not matched to a gene: 7. Here the CDR3 DNA reads TGTGCCACCAGGGGGAGGAGGGAAGCTTTCTTT. This translates into CATRGRREAFF.

Regarding this clonotype: Germline and junction disagree at one end, which may indicate a read error. The chain uses TRBV28 and TRBJ2-6; 7 bases line up with TRBD1. Germline-derived CDR1 and CDR2 are MDHEN and SYDVKM. The CDR3 sequence is 18 residues long. CDR3 DNA sequence: TGTGCCAGCAGTTCAACCGGGACAGCCGTCTCTTGGGCCAACGTCCTGACTTTC. Translated, it gives CASSSTGTAVSWANVLTF.

This chain uses TRBV12-3 or TRBV12-4 with TRBJ1-2; possibly TRBD1 for D (6 bases). The CDR3 is 15 residues long. The ends were cut back, 5 bases at V and 1 base at J, with 14 bases in the middle. The CDR3 reads CASSRGQPLNYGYTF. In nucleotides, the CDR3 is TGTGCCAGCAGTCGAGGACAGCCACTTAACTATGGCTACACCTTC.

This clonotype was seen a handful of times. The chain employs TRBV4-2 and TRBJ2-5, with 12 nucleotides matching TRBD2. The CDR3 extends over 17 amino acids. Germline lookup yields CDR1 LGHNA and CDR2 YNFKEQ. V shed 1 base, J shed 2 bases, and the junction held 5 bases outside the gene matches. The CDR3 reads CASSQGTSGITQETQYF. The DNA of the CDR3 is TGTGCCAGCAGCCAAGGGACTAGCGGGATAACTCAAGAGACCCAGTACTTC.

The chain joins TRBV7-9 to TRBJ2-7; 8 bases match TRBD2. The CDR3 contains 14 residues. The trim removed 4 bases at V and 3 bases at J, leaving 5 bases unmatched. Germline V gives CDR1 SEHNR, CDR2 FQNEAQ (reference sequence). As DNA, the CDR3 is TGTGCCAGCAGCTCGCCGGGACTAGGCTACGAGCAGTACTTC. Its translation: CASSSPGLGYEQYF.